What follows are 25 T cell receptor beta chains derived from one specimen sequenced in a study of shared clonotypes between healthy human individuals. Here immunoSEQ multiplex PCR was the method, and the copy in TCRdb shows in-frame clones only, minus some. The sample has 2 million to 3 million clones, more than 85% seen once; the top ten hold 0.36%. The material sequenced was naive CD4+ T cells from PBMCs. Subset given: CD45RA+ positively selected. These receptors all stem from a man aged 18 to 29 in good health. Some clones in this sample may be carry-over from other donors' samples.

The chain links TRBV4-1 to TRBJ2-2; TRBD2 matches at 10 bases. The V gene's germline CDR1 is MGHRA and CDR2 YSYEKL. The CDR3 runs to 16 residues. V lost 4 bases, J lost 4 bases, and 6 bases stayed unmatched. This chain's CDR3 is CASSRLAGGVTGELFF. The CDR3 nucleotides read TGCGCCAGCAGCCGATTAGCGGGAGGTGTCACCGGGGAGCTGTTTTTT.

Comments on this clone: Other DNA variants within this sample encode the same CDR3. This chain joins TRBV30 and TRBJ2-2; D gene ambiguous. Trimming took 1 base from V and 7 from J, leaving 4 bases between them. This CDR3 region has 11 residues. CDR1 and CDR2 (germline): GTSNPN, SVGIG (reference sequence). The DNA of the CDR3 is TGTGCCTGGAGTGGGGGCGGGGAGCTGTTTTTT. It translates to CAWSGGGELFF.

This rearrangement joins TRBV5-6 to TRBJ1-1, with a possible D match to TRBD1 (5 bases). Germline loops: CDR1 SGHDT, CDR2 YYEEEE. This CDR3 has 13 residues. The germline V and J ends were trimmed by 7 bases and 4 bases, with 14 bases remaining between them. The CDR3 nucleotides are TGTGCCAGCGGACCATTGACAGTCACTGAAGCTTTCTTT. Encoded protein: CASGPLTVTEAFF.

This clone was recorded only once. The chain couples TRBV9 to TRBJ2-1; D gene unclear. The CDR3 sequence is 14 residues long. The germline V gene has CDR1 SGDLS and CDR2 YYNGEE. V was trimmed by 4 bases and J by 2 bases, leaving 10 bases between them. The CDR3 here is CASSPISPYNEQFF. The CDR3 DNA is TGTGCCAGCAGCCCAATCTCCCCCTACAATGAGCAGTTCTTC.

This clone came up once. The rearrangement uses TRBV2 and TRBJ1-5, with 7 bases fitting TRBD1. The CDR3 spans 16 residues. Germline trimming cut 6 bases from V and 0 bases from J; bases unmatched to any gene: 8. CDR1 SNHLY and CDR2 FYNNEI come from the germline V gene. The CDR3 sequence is CASSIIQGFSNQPQHF. CDR3 DNA: TGTGCCAGCAGCATAATACAGGGGTTTAGCAATCAGCCCCAGCATTTT.

This clone was counted once. The V gene is TRBV28, the J gene TRBJ2-1, with 7 bases aligning to TRBD2. The CDR3 consists of 13 residues. V lost 6 bases and J lost 6; bases outside the gene matches: 5. Germline assignment: CDR1 MDHEN and CDR2 SYDVKM. The CDR3 DNA reads as TGTGCCAGCAGCGGGAGGATATTCAATGAGCAGTTCTTC. Protein sequence: CASSGRIFNEQFF.

The V gene is TRBV20-1, the J gene TRBJ2-7, with D hard to call. V lost 6 bases, J lost 5 bases, and 11 bases lay in between. This CDR3 is built from 11 residues. In germline, CDR1 is DFQATT, CDR2 SNEGSKA (reference sequence). The chain's CDR3 is CSAPAINEQYF. The CDR3 region has the DNA TGCAGTGCCCCAGCAATTAACGAGCAGTACTTC.

This chain joins TRBV29-1 and TRBJ1-1; no clear D. The CDR3 is 13 amino acids. CDR1 SQVTM and CDR2 ANQGSEA come from the germline V gene. Trimming left V 6 bases short and J 1 base short, with 12 bases between. The CDR3 region is CSVEKFRNTEAFF. CDR3 sequence (DNA): TGCAGCGTCGAAAAATTTCGGAACACTGAAGCTTTCTTT.

The CDR3 spells CSVVYSTTSGRAAEQYF. The CDR3 DNA reads TGCAGCGTTGTATACAGCACGACTAGCGGGAGGGCAGCCGAGCAGTACTTC. This chain joins TRBV29-1 and TRBJ2-7; TRBD2 matches 14 bases. V trimming: 4 bases; J trimming: 6 bases; junction bases outside the gene matches: 14. Germline CDR1 reads SQVTM; CDR2 reads ANQGSEA. The CDR3 has 17 amino acids.

This chain joins TRBV2 and TRBJ2-1; 14 bases line up with TRBD2. This CDR3 is 17 amino acids long. Per the germline V gene, CDR1 is SNHLY and CDR2 is FYNNEI. Trimming removed 6 bases from V and 0 bases from J; junction bases left unmatched: 4. The CDR3 sequence: CASRKGLAGGSYNEQFF. CDR3 sequence (DNA): TGTGCCAGCAGAAAAGGACTAGCGGGAGGCTCCTACAATGAGCAGTTCTTC. The full variable domain, with the rest looked up from reference TRBV2 and TRBJ2-1, is EPEVTQTPSHQVTQMGQEVILRCVPISNHLYFYWYRQILGQKVEFLVSFYNNEISEKSEIFDDQFSVERPDGSNFTLKIRSTKLEDSAMYFCASRKGLAGGSYNEQFFGPGTRLTVL.

The chain couples TRBV5-1 to TRBJ2-7; 7 nucleotides line up with TRBD2. Germline values: CDR1 SGHRS, CDR2 YFSETQ. Losses at the gene ends were 1 base for V and 0 bases for J; bases not matched to a gene: 7. The CDR3 runs 16 residues. The CDR3 nucleotides are TGCGCCAGCAGCTTGAGCGCTAGCGGCCTCTCCTACGAGCAGTACTTC. This gives the protein CASSLSASGLSYEQYF.

A word on this clone: The same CDR3 is also encoded by other DNA sequences in this sample. The chain has TRBV11-3 and TRBJ2-2; D is undetermined. CDR1 and CDR2 (germline): SGHNT, YENEEA. V was shortened by 4 bases and J by 1 base, with 7 bases between the two germline ends. The CDR3 spans 14 residues. Here the CDR3 DNA reads TGTGCCAGCAGCTCGGGCAGGAACACCGGGGAGCTGTTTTTT. Translation gives CASSSGRNTGELFF.

The chain employs TRBV10-3 and TRBJ1-1; 9 bases match TRBD1. CDR1 and CDR2 (germline): ENHRY, SYGVKD. J was trimmed by 6 bases and V by 5 bases; bases with no gene match: 13. The CDR3 is 16 amino acids. CDR3 sequence (DNA): TGTGCCATCAGTAACATCGAAACAGGGGGCTACCCTGAAGCTTTCTTT. This encodes CAISNIETGGYPEAFF.

V is TRBV18 and J is TRBJ2-3; D gene ambiguous. The CDR3 consists of 13 residues. V lost 4 bases and J lost 6, with 11 bases in between. Germline V gene lookup returns CDR1 KGHSH and CDR2 LQKENI. The CDR3 spells CASSQGLWDTQYF. DNA for the CDR3: TGTGCCAGCTCACAGGGCCTTTGGGATACGCAGTATTTT.

This rearrangement joins TRBV18 to TRBJ2-1, with 9 bases fitting TRBD2. Germline CDR1 and CDR2: KGHSH and LQKENI. Trimming removed 0 bases from V and 0 bases from J; junction bases left unmatched: 3. CDR3 length: 17 residues. CDR3 bases: TGTGCCAGCTCACCACCGTCTAGCGGGGCCTCCTACAATGAGCAGTTCTTC. Protein product: CASSPPSSGASYNEQFF.

The J gene is TRBJ2-5, the V gene TRBV4-3; TRBD2 aligns across 14 bases. The CDR3 has 16 amino acids. Losses at the gene ends were 5 bases for V and 2 bases for J; bases not matched to a gene: 4. Germline lookup yields CDR1 LGHNA and CDR2 YSLEER. Here the CDR3 DNA reads TGCGCCAGCAGCGAACGACTAGCGGGAGGGCAAGAGACCCAGTACTTC. Amino acids: CASSERLAGGQETQYF.

The chain is built from TRBV29-1 and TRBJ2-1; tentative D call: TRBD2 (6 bases). The V gene lost 8 bases and the J gene lost 6 bases, with 17 bases spanning the gap. This CDR3 has 13 residues. The germline V gene has CDR1 SQVTM and CDR2 ANQGSEA. In nucleotides, the CDR3 is TGCAGCTCCAGAAGAGCGGGTCGCAATGAGCAGTTCTTC. Residues: CSSRRAGRNEQFF.

The genes are TRBV29-1 and TRBJ2-7; TRBD2 might be the D (7 bases). CDR3 length equals 14 residues. Per germline, CDR1 SQVTM and CDR2 ANQGSEA. V was trimmed by 6 bases and J by 6 bases, leaving 21 bases between them. The CDR3 coding sequence is TGCAGCGTCACGACACGGGGGGCAATGGGCGAGCAGTACTTC. Its protein is CSVTTRGAMGEQYF.

The chain has TRBV4-3 and TRBJ2-3, with 11 bases that match TRBD2. Germline V gene data show CDR1 as LGHNA and CDR2 as YSLEER. The CDR3 is 18 residues long. The junction had 8 bases not matched to a gene; V was cut back by 1 base and J by 2 bases. This CDR3 reads CASSQGRLAGRDTDTQYF. CDR3 in DNA: TGCGCCAGCAGCCAAGGAAGACTAGCGGGGAGGGACACAGATACGCAGTATTTT.

This chain joins TRBV7-3 and TRBJ2-3, with no clear D. The V gene lost 5 bases and the J gene lost 5 bases, with 11 bases spanning the gap. This CDR3 contains 13 residues. CDR1 and CDR2 from the germline V gene are SGHTA and FQGTGA. CDR3 DNA: TGTGCCAGCAGCATCGACCCCGGAGATACGCAGTATTTT. This gives the protein CASSIDPGDTQYF.

V is TRBV19 and J is TRBJ2-4; TRBD1 matches 11 bases. The V gene end was trimmed by 7 bases and the J gene end by 0 bases; junction bases not matched to a gene: 11. The CDR3 contains 18 residues. CDR1 LNHDA and CDR2 SQIVND come from the germline V gene (reference sequence). CDR3 region: CASTGTGGIGLAKNIQYF. In DNA form, the CDR3 reads TGTGCCAGTACCGGGACAGGGGGAATAGGGCTAGCCAAAAACATTCAGTACTTC.

J is TRBJ2-5 and V is TRBV4-1; 7 bases map to TRBD1. The CDR3 is made up of 14 amino acids. Trimming removed 3 bases from V and 4 bases from J; junction bases left unmatched: 5. Germline V gene sequence: CDR1 MGHRA, CDR2 YSYEKL. CDR3 coding DNA: TGCGCCAGCAGCCACGACCACAGGGGAGAGACCCAGTACTTC. This sequence encodes CASSHDHRGETQYF.

The chain is built from TRBV5-1 and TRBJ2-5; D gene ambiguous. This CDR3 is 14 amino acids long. Trimming removed 4 bases from V and 0 bases from J, with 10 bases in between. Germline V CDR1 and CDR2: SGHRS, YFSETQ. CDR3 protein: CASSPWADQETQYF. The CDR3 bases are TGCGCCAGCAGCCCTTGGGCTGACCAAGAGACCCAGTACTTC.

The rearrangement joins TRBV4-1 to TRBJ2-6; 7 nucleotides match TRBD1. From germline, CDR1 is MGHRA and CDR2 YSYEKL. The CDR3 extends over 17 amino acids. V shed 8 bases and J 0 bases; nucleotides not matched to a gene: 10. CDR3: CASATGTAPSGANVLTF. As DNA, the CDR3 is TGCGCCAGCGCTACCGGGACAGCTCCCTCTGGGGCCAACGTCCTGACTTTC.

This clone was counted once. This chain links TRBV28 with TRBJ2-1; 7 bases align to TRBD1. Trimming at V came to 6 bases and at J to 4 bases, leaving 9 bases not matched to a gene. The CDR3 consists of 15 residues. Germline V lookup: CDR1 MDHEN, CDR2 SYDVKM. CDR3 in amino acids: CASRTGYLRYNEQFF. The CDR3 DNA follows: TGTGCCAGCAGGACAGGGTACCTTAGGTACAATGAGCAGTTCTTC.